These 30 T cell receptor beta chains came from one sample sequenced in a study of graft-versus-host responses after intestinal transplantation. For these receptors, no antigen is known. Assay used: immunoSEQ multiplex PCR; TCRdb lists only in-frame clones, some missing. The sample has 70,000 to 95,000 clones, under 90% seen once; the top ten hold nearly 0.11%. The sequencing here drew on unstimulated CD4+ T cells sorted from spleen or lymph node cells, taken before intestinal transplant. These receptor sequences come from a human donor who received an intestinal transplant.

V gene TRBV7-2 combines with J gene TRBJ1-2; maybe TRBD1 (5 bases). V gave up 1 base and J gave up 8 bases, with 17 bases separating them. The length of the CDR3 is 15 residues. Germline loops: CDR1 SGHTA, CDR2 FQGNSA. The CDR3 DNA is TGTGCCAGCAGCTTAGTCGGGGGGGGTTCGTGGGGCTACACCTTC. Its protein is CASSLVGGGSWGYTF.

In this sample, this clone turned up once. The V call is TRBV6-6, the J call TRBJ1-2; TRBD1 is a possible D gene (5 bases). V was trimmed by 2 bases and J by 6 bases, leaving 10 bases between them. This CDR3 comprises 13 residues. CDR1 MNHNY and CDR2 SVGAGI come from the germline V gene (reference sequence). CDR3 in amino acids: CASSYGGGDGYTF. The CDR3 coding sequence is TGTGCCAGCAGTTACGGGGGGGGAGATGGCTACACCTTC.

This clone was detected a few times. The V gene is TRBV6-1, the J gene TRBJ2-7, with a weak D call TRBD1 (6 bases). From germline, CDR1 is MNHNS and CDR2 SASEGT. This CDR3 is built from 13 residues. V lost 6 bases and J 2 bases, leaving 11 bases between the germline ends. The CDR3, as DNA: TGTGCCAGCAGACAGGGCGGAACCTACGAGCAGTACTTC. Its protein product is CASRQGGTYEQYF.

CDR3 sequence reads: CATSREDRETQYF. CDR3 DNA: TGTGCCACCAGCAGAGAAGACAGAGAGACCCAGTACTTC. This chain joins TRBV15 and TRBJ2-5, with a tentative D call TRBD1 (5 bases). From germline, CDR1 is LNHNV and CDR2 YYDKDF (reference sequence). V lost 0 bases, J lost 4 bases, and 6 bases lay in between. The CDR3 contains 13 residues.

This rearrangement joins TRBV9 to TRBJ1-3; D call uncertain. The length of the CDR3 is 13 residues. Deletions cut 3 bases from V and 4 bases from J, with 8 bases between. The germline CDR1 and CDR2 sequences are SGDLS and YYNGEE. CDR3 region: CASSAPGGNTIYF. CDR3 sequence (DNA): TGTGCCAGCAGCGCCCCGGGGGGAAACACCATATATTTT.

This rearrangement joins TRBV19 to TRBJ1-5; 9 positions match TRBD1. Germline assignment: CDR1 LNHDA and CDR2 SQIVND (reference sequence). With V trimmed by 5 bases and J by 8 bases, 10 bases remained unmatched. CDR3 length: 15 amino acids. CDR3 sequence reads: CASSAPRQGEEPQHF. In DNA form, the CDR3 reads TGTGCCAGTAGTGCCCCTCGACAGGGGGAGGAGCCCCAGCATTTT.

This clone has only one observation. CDR3 sequence reads: CASSLTSGVTDTQYF. The CDR3 nucleotides are TGCGCCAGCAGTCTGACTAGCGGGGTAACAGATACGCAGTATTTT. The V call is TRBV10-1, the J call TRBJ2-3, with 11 bases identical to TRBD2. The CDR3 runs 15 residues. Per the germline V gene, CDR1 is WNHNN and CDR2 is SYGVQD (reference sequence). The V segment lost 5 bases and the J segment 3 bases; nucleotides outside the gene matches: 4.

The chain links TRBV9 to TRBJ1-2; 9 bases are shared with TRBD1. The germline gives CDR1 SGDLS, CDR2 YYNGEE. The CDR3 runs to 13 residues. V dropped 4 bases and J dropped 5; count of bases not matched to a gene: 3. The CDR3 DNA reads TGTGCCAGCAGCCTCGGGACAGGGTATGGCTACACCTTC. Encoded protein: CASSLGTGYGYTF.

CDR3 protein: CASTLAGARDEQFF. CDR3 coding DNA: TGTGCCAGTACCCTAGCGGGGGCTAGGGATGAGCAGTTCTTC. This sequence joins TRBV19 and TRBJ2-1, with 10 nucleotides matching TRBD2. The CDR3 is 14 residues long. Unmatched junction bases numbered 8, after V lost 7 bases and J lost 8 bases. The germline V gene encodes CDR1 LNHDA and CDR2 SQIVND (reference sequence).

This clone was detected a few times. The CDR3 is CASSYAGGSNQPQHF. In DNA, the CDR3 is TGTGCCAGCAGTTACGCGGGCGGTAGCAATCAGCCCCAGCATTTT. The chain employs TRBV6-5 and TRBJ1-5; D ambiguous. Trimming took off 2 bases at V and 0 bases at J, with 8 bases between the two ends. CDR1 and CDR2 from the germline V gene are MNHEY and SVGAGI. The CDR3 contains 15 residues.

This rearrangement joins TRBV9 to TRBJ2-3; the match to TRBD2 covers 9 bases. This CDR3 contains 16 residues. J lost 1 base, V lost 0 bases, and 3 bases had no gene match. CDR1 SGDLS and CDR2 YYNGEE come from the germline V gene. The CDR3 loop is CASSVVQRGGTDTQYF. The CDR3 coding sequence is TGTGCCAGCAGCGTAGTCCAGCGGGGGGGCACAGATACGCAGTATTTT.

The chain joins TRBV7-8 to TRBJ1-1; D not certain. Germline values: CDR1 SGHVS, CDR2 FQNEAQ. This CDR3 region has 11 residues. V gave up 3 bases and J gave up 8 bases, with 7 bases separating them. The CDR3 coding sequence is TGTGCCAGCAGCTTGGGAGACGAAGCTTTCTTT. Encoded protein: CASSLGDEAFF.

This clone has just a few counts. The V call is TRBV6-6, the J call TRBJ2-7, with D uncertain. Trimming pared 2 bases from V and 3 bases from J, leaving 8 bases between. In germline, CDR1 is MNHNY, CDR2 SVGAGI (reference sequence). CDR3 size: 13 residues. The CDR3 is CASSYGNFYEQYF. CDR3 nucleotide sequence: TGTGCCAGCAGTTACGGTAACTTCTACGAGCAGTACTTC.

The V call is TRBV5-4, the J call TRBJ1-3; TRBD1 might be the D (5 bases). The V end was cut by 4 bases, the J end by 0 bases, with 11 bases between. The CDR3 loop spans 15 amino acids. Looked up from germline, CDR1 is SGHNT and CDR2 is YYREEE (reference sequence). The CDR3 bases are TGTGCCAGCAGCGCGGGACCGAGCTCTGGAAACACCATATATTTT. Its translation is CASSAGPSSGNTIYF.

The chain recombines TRBV11-2 with TRBJ2-2, with D maybe TRBD2 (7 bases). Germline CDR1 SGHAT, CDR2 FQNNGV. The CDR3 spans 17 residues. Trimming cost V 7 bases and J 1 base, with 19 bases left between them. CDR3 amino acids: CASTPRGAGENTGELFF. CDR3 sequence (DNA): TGTGCCAGCACCCCCCGGGGGGCGGGGGAGAACACCGGGGAGCTGTTTTTT.

The CDR3 DNA reads as TGTGCCAGCAGTTTGGGCCCTACGATGGCTAACGCTGAAGCTTTCTTT. It translates to CASSLGPTMANAEAFF. This chain uses TRBV6-5 with TRBJ1-1; no firm D call. The CDR3 is made up of 16 amino acids. Germline values: CDR1 MNHEY, CDR2 SVGAGI. The V and J ends lost 4 bases and 6 bases respectively, with 21 bases between them.

The chain uses TRBV6-5 and TRBJ2-5; D is perhaps TRBD2 (5 bases). The end of the DNA is better explained by TRBJ2-7, so the J call may be wrong. Per germline, CDR1 MNHEY and CDR2 SVGAGI. This CDR3 has 15 amino acids. The CDR3 protein is CASSLPGGTPHEQYF. The DNA of the CDR3 is TGTGCCAGCAGCCTCCCAGGAGGAACCCCCCACGAGCAGTACTTC.

This chain uses TRBV25-1 with TRBJ1-2, with 12 bases lining up with TRBD1. The CDR3 runs 17 residues. V lost 1 base and J lost 4; bases outside the gene matches: 7. The germline V gene has CDR1 MGHDK and CDR2 SYGVNS. CDR3 nucleotide sequence: TGTGCCAGCAGTGAATCGGTGGGGACAGGGGGCCTCTATGGCTACACCTTC. Translated: CASSESVGTGGLYGYTF.

The chain has TRBV25-1 and TRBJ2-5, with TRBD1 matching over 9 bases. Trimming at V came to 5 bases and at J to 5 bases, leaving 9 bases not matched to a gene. The CDR3 totals 15 residues. Germline-derived CDR1 and CDR2 are MGHDK and SYGVNS. CDR3 coding DNA: TGTGCCAGCAGTAACCCGGGACAGGGAGTGGAGACCCAGTACTTC. Amino acids: CASSNPGQGVETQYF. The full variable domain, in which reference TRBV25-1 and TRBJ2-5 provide the parts outside the CDR3, is EADIYQTPRYLVIGTGKKITLECSQTMGHDKMYWYQQDPGMELHLIHYSYGVNSTEKGDLSSESTVSRIRTEHFPLTLESARPSHTSQYLCASSNPGQGVETQYFGPGTRLLVL.

The V gene is TRBV7-9, the J gene TRBJ2-5; weak D call: TRBD1 (6 bases). The CDR3 spans 14 residues. Germline CDR1 and CDR2: SEHNR and FQNEAQ (reference sequence). V lost 4 bases to trimming and J lost 5 bases, with 14 bases between them. CDR3 nucleotide sequence: TGTGCCAGCAGCTCCCCCAGGGGAATGGAGACCCAGTACTTC. This sequence encodes CASSSPRGMETQYF.

The V call is TRBV15, the J call TRBJ1-6; 7 bases agree with TRBD1. CDR3 length equals 14 residues. J lost 7 bases, V lost 7 bases, and 7 bases had no gene match. CDR1 and CDR2 from the germline V gene are LNHNV and YYDKDF (reference sequence). CDR3 bases: TGTGCCACCAAACAGGGGAAACTAAATTCACCCCTCCACTTT. Translated, it gives CATKQGKLNSPLHF.

As concerns this clone: The same CDR3 also results from other DNA sequences found in this sample. This chain joins TRBV6-5 and TRBJ2-5; 11 bases line up with TRBD2. Unmatched junction bases numbered 2, after V lost 2 bases and J lost 3 bases. Germline V gene lookup returns CDR1 MNHEY and CDR2 SVGAGI. CDR3 length: 15 amino acids. The CDR3 sequence: CASSYLAGGKETQYF. Written as DNA, the CDR3 is TGTGCCAGCAGTTACCTAGCGGGGGGAAAAGAGACCCAGTACTTC.

This chain uses TRBV5-1 with TRBJ2-3; 11 nucleotides agree with TRBD2. CDR1 is SGHRS, CDR2 YFSETQ, per germline. With 5 bases clipped from V and 3 bases from J, the junction kept 11 bases outside the gene matches. The CDR3 totals 17 residues. The CDR3 sequence: CASRGFLAGGTTDTQYF. CDR3 bases: TGCGCCAGCAGGGGATTCCTAGCGGGGGGAACGACAGATACGCAGTATTTT.

The chain links TRBV6-5 to TRBJ1-1; possible D gene TRBD1, 6 bases. Trimming took 0 bases from V and 4 from J, leaving 15 bases between them. The length of the CDR3 is 16 residues. CDR1 is MNHEY and CDR2 is SVGAGI in the germline V gene. CDR3 nucleotide sequence: TGTGCCAGCAGTTACTCGAGGGGGGGCGGGAGCACTGAAGCTTTCTTT. Its translation: CASSYSRGGGSTEAFF.

The rearrangement joins TRBV5-6 to TRBJ2-1; the D gene is possibly TRBD2 (5 bases). Germline loops: CDR1 SGHDT, CDR2 YYEEEE. The CDR3 contains 11 residues. V gave up 4 bases and J gave up 9 bases, with 8 bases separating them. CDR3 DNA: TGTGCCAGCAGCCTCAGCGGTGAGCAGTTCTTC. This sequence encodes CASSLSGEQFF.

The J gene is TRBJ2-5, the V gene TRBV5-5; 8 nucleotides align to TRBD1. The CDR3 is 14 amino acids. CDR1 is SGHKS, CDR2 YYEKEE, per germline (reference sequence). V was pared by 1 base and J by 2 bases, with 1 base of the junction left unmatched. The CDR3 protein is CASSLQGAQETQYF. CDR3 bases: TGTGCCAGCAGCTTGCAGGGGGCGCAAGAGACCCAGTACTTC. The full variable domain, completed using reference TRBV5-5 and TRBJ2-5, is DAGVTQSPTHLIKTRGQQVTLRCSPISGHKSVSWYQQVLGQGPQFIFQYYEKEERGRGNFPDRFSARQFPNYSSELNVNALLLGDSALYLCASSLQGAQETQYFGPGTRLLVL.

The V call is TRBV18, the J call TRBJ2-7; unclear D gene. The CDR3 is 12 residues long. V lost 2 bases and J 2 bases, leaving 4 bases between the germline ends. Per the germline V gene, CDR1 is KGHSH and CDR2 is LQKENI. The CDR3, as DNA: TGTGCCAGCTCACCAATAACCTACGAGCAGTACTTC. This sequence encodes CASSPITYEQYF.

The chain employs TRBV15 and TRBJ2-5; 7 nucleotides agree with TRBD1. CDR1 is LNHNV, CDR2 YYDKDF, per germline (reference sequence). The ends lost 0 bases at V and 3 bases at J; junction bases unmatched: 4. The CDR3 length is 15 residues. The CDR3 region has the DNA TGTGCCACCAGCAGAGAAGGGGGCCGGGAAGAGACCCAGTACTTC. It encodes CATSREGGREETQYF.

The rearrangement joins TRBV5-4 to TRBJ2-7; D is possibly TRBD1 (6 bases). V dropped 2 bases and J dropped 1 base, with 16 bases sitting between them. This CDR3 has 16 amino acids. The germline V gene encodes CDR1 SGHNT and CDR2 YYREEE (reference sequence). The chain's CDR3 is CASSFRLSGTSYEQYF. DNA of the CDR3: TGTGCCAGCAGCTTTAGATTATCGGGGACATCCTACGAGCAGTACTTC.

The chain couples TRBV18 to TRBJ1-3, with 7 bases matching TRBD1. The CDR3 has 14 residues. With V trimmed by 2 bases and J by 7 bases, 5 bases remained unmatched. The germline V gene encodes CDR1 KGHSH and CDR2 LQKENI. In DNA, the CDR3 is TGTGCCAGCTCACCAGAAGAGGGGGCGAACACCATATATTTT. Its protein is CASSPEEGANTIYF.